This T cell receptor beta chain is from a study of technical replicates of blood from a few donors. This clone was seen a few times. Germline V gene data show CDR1 as SGHKS and CDR2 as YYEKEE (reference sequence). This CDR3 has 14 amino acids. V was pared by 0 bases and J by 7 bases, with 6 bases of the junction left unmatched. Only in-frame clones appear in the TCRdb table, and some are missing; sequencing was by immunoSEQ multiplex PCR. The profile shows over 55,000 clones, about 95% of them singletons. The chain recombines TRBV5-5 with TRBJ2-7; the match to TRBD2 covers 8 bases. Material for sequencing was PBMCs. The source is a human donor in good health. Some clones in this sample may be carry-over from other donors' samples. CDR3 sequence (DNA): TGTGCCAGCAGCTTGGAAGCGGGAGCAAGGGAGCAGTACTTC. Amino acids: CASSLEAGAREQYF.